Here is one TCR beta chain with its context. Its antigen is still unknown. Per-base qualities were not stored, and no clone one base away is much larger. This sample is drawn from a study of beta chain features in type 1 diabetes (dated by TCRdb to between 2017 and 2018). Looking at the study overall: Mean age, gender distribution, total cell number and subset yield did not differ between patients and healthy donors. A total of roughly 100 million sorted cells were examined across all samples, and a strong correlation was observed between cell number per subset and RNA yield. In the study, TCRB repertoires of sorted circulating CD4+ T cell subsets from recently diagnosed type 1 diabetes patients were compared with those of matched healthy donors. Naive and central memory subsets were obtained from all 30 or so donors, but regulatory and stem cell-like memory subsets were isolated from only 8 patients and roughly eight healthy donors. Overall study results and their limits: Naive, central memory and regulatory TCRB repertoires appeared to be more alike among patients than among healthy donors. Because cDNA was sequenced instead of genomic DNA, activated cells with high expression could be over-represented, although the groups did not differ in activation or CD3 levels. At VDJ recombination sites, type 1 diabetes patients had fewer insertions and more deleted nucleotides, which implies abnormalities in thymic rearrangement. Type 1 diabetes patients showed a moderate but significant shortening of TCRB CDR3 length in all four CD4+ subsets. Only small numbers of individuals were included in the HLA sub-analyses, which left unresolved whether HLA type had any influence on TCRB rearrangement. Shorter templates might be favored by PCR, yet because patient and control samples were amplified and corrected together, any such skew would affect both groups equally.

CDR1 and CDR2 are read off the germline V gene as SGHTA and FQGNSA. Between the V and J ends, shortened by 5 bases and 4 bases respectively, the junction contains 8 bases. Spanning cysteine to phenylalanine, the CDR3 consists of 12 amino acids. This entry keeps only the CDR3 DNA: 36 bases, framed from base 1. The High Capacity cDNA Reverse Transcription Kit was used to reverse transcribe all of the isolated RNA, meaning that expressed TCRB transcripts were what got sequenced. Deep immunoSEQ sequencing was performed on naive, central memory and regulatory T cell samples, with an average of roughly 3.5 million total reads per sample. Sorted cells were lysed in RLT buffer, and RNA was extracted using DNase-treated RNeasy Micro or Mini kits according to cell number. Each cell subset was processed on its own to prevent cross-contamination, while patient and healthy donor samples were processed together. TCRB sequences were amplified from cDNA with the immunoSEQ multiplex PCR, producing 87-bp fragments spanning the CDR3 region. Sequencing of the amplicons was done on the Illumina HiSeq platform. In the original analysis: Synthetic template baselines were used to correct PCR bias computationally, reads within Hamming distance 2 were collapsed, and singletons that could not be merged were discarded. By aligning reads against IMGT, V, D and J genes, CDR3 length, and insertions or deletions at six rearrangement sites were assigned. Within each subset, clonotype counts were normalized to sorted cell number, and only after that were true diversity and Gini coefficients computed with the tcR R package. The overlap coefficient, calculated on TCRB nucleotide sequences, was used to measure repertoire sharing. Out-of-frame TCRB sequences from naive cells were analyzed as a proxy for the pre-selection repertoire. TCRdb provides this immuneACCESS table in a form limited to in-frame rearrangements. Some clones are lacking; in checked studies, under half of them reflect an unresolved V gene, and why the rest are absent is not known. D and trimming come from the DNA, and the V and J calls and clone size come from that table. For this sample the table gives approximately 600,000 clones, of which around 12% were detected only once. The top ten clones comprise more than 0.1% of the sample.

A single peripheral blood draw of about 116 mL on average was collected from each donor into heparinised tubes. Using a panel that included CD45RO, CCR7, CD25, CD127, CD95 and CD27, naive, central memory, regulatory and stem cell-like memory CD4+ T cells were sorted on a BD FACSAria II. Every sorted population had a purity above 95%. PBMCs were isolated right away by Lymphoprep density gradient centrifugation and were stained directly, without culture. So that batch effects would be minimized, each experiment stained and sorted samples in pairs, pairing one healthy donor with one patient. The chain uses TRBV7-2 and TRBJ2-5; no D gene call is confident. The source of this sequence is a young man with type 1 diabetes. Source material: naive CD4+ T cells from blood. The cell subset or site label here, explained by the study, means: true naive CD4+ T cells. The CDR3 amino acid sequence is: CASSLLLETQYF. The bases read TGTGCCAGCAGCCTACTCCTAGAGACCCAGTACTTC.